This T cell receptor beta chain was documented in a study of blood T cells in healthy people across ages. The use of a sample-barcoded 5' primer and a J-beta primer mix characterized a second PCR of roughly 6 to 12 cycles. In TCRdb, the 5' RACE reads were re-called with MiXCR into one record per CDR3 protein. Seen here are more than 1.4 million distinct CDR3 sequences, around 39% observed once, and the top ten hold roughly 7.9%. Per individual sample, total RNA of at least 5 micrograms was extracted. Deletions cut 4 bases from V and 6 bases from J, with 9 bases between. In germline, CDR1 is SQVTM, CDR2 ANQGSEA. This CDR3 region has 11 residues. The table lists this clonotype with many counts.

The rearrangement links TRBV29-1 to TRBJ1-2; maybe TRBD1 (6 bases). This TCR derives from a woman aged 18-35 years in good health. The sample was blood. The CDR3 DNA follows: TGCAGCGTTGCGGGGGCCCATGGCTACACCTTC. It is translated as CSVAGAHGYTF.